A selection of T cell receptor beta chains follows, all from one sample in a study of T cells in Graves' hyperthyroidism and ophthalmopathy. TCRdb re-called the multiplex PCR reads with MiXCR, one entry per CDR3 protein. The table includes about 520,000 distinct CDR3 sequences, roughly 24% detected once. Sequenced input: blood. These receptors all come from a woman aged 25-40 years with Graves' ophthalmopathy. The CDR3 runs from the conserved cysteine through the conserved F or W. A D gene is named only where the DNA matches it firmly. Some rows have no size entry. The others give once, few or many, or a class for an expanded clone.

>TRBJ2-2|many|TRBD1|TRBV5-1
CASSKTTGGAGTGELFF
TGCGCCAGCAGTAAAACCACAGGGGGCGCGGGGACCGGGGAGCTGTTTTTT
>TRBJ1-3|many|TRBD1|TRBV7-2
CASSSATGGSSGNTIYF
TGTGCCAGCAGCTCTGCGACAGGGGGTAGCTCTGGAAACACCATATATTTT
>TRBJ2-4|NA|NA|TRBV7-9
CASSLGDAAKNIQYF
TGTGCCAGCAGCTTAGGTGATGCAGCCAAAAACATTCAGTACTTC
>TRBJ2-2|NA|NA|TRBV6-5
CASSYGRGGANTGELFF
TGTGCCAGCAGTTACGGTAGGGGGGGAGCGAACACCGGGGAGCTGTTTTTT
>TRBJ2-7|few|NA|TRBV28
CASSLLGGQPTYEQYF
TGTGCCAGCAGTTTATTGGGAGGACAGCCTACCTACGAGCAGTACTTC
>TRBJ1-2|many|NA|TRBV24-1
CAIQGFPGGYTF
TGTGCCATTCAGGGTTTTCCAGGTGGCTACACCTTC
>TRBJ1-1|NA|TRBD1|TRBV7-6
CASSSTGQGSEAFF
TGTGCCAGCAGCTCCACCGGACAGGGGTCTGAAGCTTTCTTT
>TRBJ1-6|NA|NA|TRBV6-5
CASSYSNGRHDNSPLHF
TGTGCCAGCAGTTACTCTAACGGAAGACATGATAATTCACCCCTCCACTTT
>TRBJ1-5|few|NA|TRBV27
CASSFMPLGQPQHF
TGTGCCAGCAGCTTTATGCCCCTAGGTCAGCCCCAGCATTTT
>TRBJ1-1|many|NA|TRBV20-1
CSAGVNTEAFF
TGCAGTGCAGGAGTGAACACTGAAGCTTTCTTT
>TRBJ1-2|many|NA|TRBV15
CASRRSGANNYGYTF
TGTGCCAGTAGGAGGTCAGGGGCCAACAACTATGGCTACACCTTC
>TRBJ1-2|many|NA|TRBV19
CASSIGRPAPNYGYTF
TGTGCCAGTAGTATTGGCAGACCGGCTCCTAACTATGGCTACACCTTC
>TRBJ1-1|many|NA|TRBV27
CASSPRGGHEAFF
TGTGCCAGCAGTCCTCGGGGGGGGCATGAAGCTTTCTTT
>TRBJ1-5|NA|NA|TRBV28
CASTDHPSNQPQHF
TGTGCCAGCACCGATCACCCTAGCAATCAGCCCCAGCATTTT
>TRBJ1-3|NA|TRBD1|TRBV28
CASSNRDRPFSGNTIYF
TGTGCCAGCAGCAACCGGGACAGGCCTTTCTCTGGAAACACCATATATTTT
>TRBJ1-2|many|TRBD1|TRBV5-1
CASSLEGADGYTF
TGCGCCAGCAGCTTGGAGGGGGCGGATGGCTACACCTTC
>TRBJ2-7|once|NA|TRBV28
CASSLPQRSSYEQYF
TGTGCCAGCAGTTTGCCACAGCGGAGCTCCTACGAGCAGTACTTC
>TRBJ1-3|NA|NA|TRBV6-1
CASSRNDGNTIYF
TGTGCCAGCAGTCGCAACGATGGAAACACCATATATTTT
>TRBJ1-1|few|TRBD1|TRBV18
CASSGQGAIGGYTEAFF
TGTGCCAGCTCAGGACAGGGGGCGATTGGAGGTTACACTGAAGCTTTCTTT
>TRBJ1-5|NA|NA|TRBV24-1
CATSAGWGQPQHF
TGTGCCACCAGTGCAGGCTGGGGGCAGCCCCAGCATTTT
>TRBJ1-5|many|NA|TRBV6-2/TRBV6-3
CASSFPDSRVGPQHF
TGTGCCAGCAGTTTCCCGGACAGCCGGGTAGGGCCCCAGCATTTT
>TRBJ2-6|NA|NA|TRBV30
CAWTRGANVLTF
TGTGCCTGGACGAGAGGGGCCAACGTCCTGACTTTC
>TRBJ2-5|NA|TRBD2|TRBV7-8
CASSFQGGLETQYF
TGTGCCAGCAGCTTTCAGGGAGGGTTAGAGACCCAGTACTTC
>TRBJ2-2|few|NA|TRBV15
CATSAGPSTGELFF
TGTGCCACCAGCGCGGGACCGAGCACCGGGGAGCTGTTTTTT
>TRBJ2-7|NA|TRBD2|TRBV12-3/TRBV12-4
CASSSTSGSSYEQYF
TGTGCCAGCAGTTCGACTAGCGGAAGCTCCTACGAGCAGTACTTC
>TRBJ2-7|NA|NA|TRBV20-1
CSARGRDRRYEQYF
TGCAGTGCTAGAGGGCGGGACAGAAGATACGAGCAGTACTTC
>TRBJ1-1|NA|NA|TRBV2
CASSEFFGWGTEAFF
TGTGCCAGCAGTGAATTCTTCGGGTGGGGAACTGAAGCTTTCTTT
>TRBJ2-7|NA|NA|TRBV12-3/TRBV12-4
CASSLAPGTLYEQYF
TGTGCCAGCAGTTTAGCCCCAGGGACACTCTACGAGCAGTACTTC
>TRBJ2-7|many|TRBD2|TRBV6-1
CASDTAGGPREQYF
TGTGCCAGCGACACGGCGGGGGGGCCTCGCGAGCAGTACTTC
>TRBJ2-5|many|NA|TRBV28
CASGGQLGETQYF
TGTGCCAGCGGTGGACAGTTAGGGGAGACCCAGTACTTC
>TRBJ1-3|many|TRBD1|TRBV20-1
CSARPYRGPPLSLSGNTIYF
TGCAGTGCTAGGCCCTACAGGGGGCCCCCTCTCTCTCTCTCTGGAAACACCATATATTTT
>TRBJ1-2|NA|NA|TRBV30
CAWDRDNDGYTF
TGTGCCTGGGACCGGGACAACGATGGCTACACCTTC
>TRBJ2-7|many|NA|TRBV7-8
CASRPKSFYEQYF
TGTGCCAGCAGGCCCAAGTCTTTCTACGAGCAGTACTTC
>TRBJ2-2|once|NA|TRBV28
CASSFMVLTGELFF
TGTGCCAGCAGTTTCATGGTACTCACCGGGGAGCTGTTTTTT
>TRBJ2-7|few|TRBD1|TRBV6-5
CASSYSRQGTYEQYF
TGTGCCAGCAGTTACTCTCGACAGGGAACTTACGAGCAGTACTTC
>TRBJ2-2|many|NA|TRBV19
CASSGVGVGELFF
TGTGCCAGTAGTGGTGTGGGGGTCGGGGAGCTGTTTTTT
>TRBJ2-2|NA|NA|TRBV24-1
CATSEPRPRGTGELFF
TGTGCCACCAGTGAACCCCGTCCGAGAGGGACCGGGGAGCTGTTTTTT
>TRBJ1-3|many|NA|TRBV28
CASSRSAPERNTIYF
TGTGCCAGCAGTAGGTCAGCGCCAGAAAGAAACACCATATATTTT
>TRBJ2-7|few|TRBD2|TRBV20-1
CSARDAGTSSYEQYF
TGCAGTGCTAGAGATGCGGGGACTAGTTCCTACGAGCAGTACTTC
>TRBJ1-5|few|TRBD1|TRBV9
CASSATGQGLQPQHF
TGTGCCAGCAGCGCAACCGGACAGGGGCTACAGCCCCAGCATTTT
>TRBJ1-3|NA|NA|TRBV12-3/TRBV12-4
CASTHSGGNTIYF
TGTGCCAGCACTCATTCGGGAGGAAACACCATATATTTT
>TRBJ2-5|many|TRBD2|TRBV11-2
CASSLDAGVLRETQYF
TGTGCCAGCAGCTTAGACGCGGGGGTGCTGCGTGAGACCCAGTACTTC
>TRBJ2-5|NA|TRBD2|TRBV28
CASRSLAGVFETQYF
TGTGCCAGCAGGTCACTAGCGGGGGTTTTCGAGACCCAGTACTTC
>TRBJ2-5|few|TRBD2|TRBV29-1
CSVGPGGAQYF
TGCAGCGTGGGGCCCGGGGGGGCCCAGTACTTC
>TRBJ2-7|NA|TRBD1|TRBV10-3
CAISGRGTTYEQYF
TGTGCCATCAGTGGCAGGGGGACAACCTACGAGCAGTACTTC
>TRBJ1-1|many|TRBD1|TRBV7-2
CASSWNRGTEAFF
TGTGCCAGCAGCTGGAACAGGGGCACTGAAGCTTTCTTT
>TRBJ1-1|NA|NA|TRBV6-5
CASSYFRDTEAFF
TGTGCCAGCAGTTATTTCAGGGACACTGAAGCTTTCTTT
>TRBJ2-5|many|TRBD2|TRBV7-2
CASSFLAGGHETQYF
TGTGCCAGCAGCTTCCTAGCGGGGGGGCACGAGACCCAGTACTTC